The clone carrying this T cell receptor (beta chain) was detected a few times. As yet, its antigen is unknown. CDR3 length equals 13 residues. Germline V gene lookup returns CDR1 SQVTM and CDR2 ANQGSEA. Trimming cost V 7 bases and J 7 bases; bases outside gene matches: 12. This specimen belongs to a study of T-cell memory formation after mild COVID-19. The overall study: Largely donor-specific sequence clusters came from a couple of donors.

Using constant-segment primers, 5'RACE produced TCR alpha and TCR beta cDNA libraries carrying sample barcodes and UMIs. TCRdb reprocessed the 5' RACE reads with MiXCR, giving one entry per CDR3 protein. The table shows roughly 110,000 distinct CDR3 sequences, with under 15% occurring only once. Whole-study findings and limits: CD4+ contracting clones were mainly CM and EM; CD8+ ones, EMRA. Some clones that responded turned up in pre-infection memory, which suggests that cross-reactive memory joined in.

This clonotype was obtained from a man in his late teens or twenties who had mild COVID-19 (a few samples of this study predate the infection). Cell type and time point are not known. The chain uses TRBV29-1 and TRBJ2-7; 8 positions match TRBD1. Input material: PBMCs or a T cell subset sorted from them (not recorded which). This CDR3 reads CSASGTGDMEQYF. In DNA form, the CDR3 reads TGCAGCGCATCCGGGACAGGCGATATGGAGCAGTACTTC.